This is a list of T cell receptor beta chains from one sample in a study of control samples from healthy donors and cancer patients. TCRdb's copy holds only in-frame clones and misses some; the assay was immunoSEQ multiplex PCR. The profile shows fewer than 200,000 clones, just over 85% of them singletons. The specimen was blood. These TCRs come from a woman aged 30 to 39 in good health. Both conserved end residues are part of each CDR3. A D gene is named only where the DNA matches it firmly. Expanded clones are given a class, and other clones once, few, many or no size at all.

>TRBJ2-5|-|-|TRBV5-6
TGTGCCAGCAGCTATTCAGGAGGGGAGACCCAGTACTTC
CASSYSGGETQYF
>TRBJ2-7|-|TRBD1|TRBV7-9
TGTGCCAGCAGCCCCAGACAGGGAGACGCCGAGCAGTACTTC
CASSPRQGDAEQYF
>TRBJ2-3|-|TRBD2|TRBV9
TGTGCCAGCAGCGCCCCCTTCCGGACTAGCGGGACTAGCACAGATACGCAGTATTTT
CASSAPFRTSGTSTDTQYF
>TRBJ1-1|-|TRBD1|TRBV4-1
TGCGCCAGCAGCTTCAGACAGGGTTTAGGGAACACTGAAGCTTTCTTT
CASSFRQGLGNTEAFF
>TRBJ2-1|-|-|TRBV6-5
TGTGCCAGCAGTTACTCTGGGGGCCTCAATGAGCAGTTCTTC
CASSYSGGLNEQFF
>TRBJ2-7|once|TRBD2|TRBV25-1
TGTGCCAGCAGTGAGCCGACTAGCGGAAACTCCTACGAGCAGTACTTC
CASSEPTSGNSYEQYF
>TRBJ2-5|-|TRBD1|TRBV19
TGTGCCAGTAGTATCGGACAGGGAAGGGAGACCCAGTACTTC
CASSIGQGRETQYF
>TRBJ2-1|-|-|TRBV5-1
TGCGCCAGCAGCCCGGACCCCTCATCCAATGAGCAGTTCTTC
CASSPDPSSNEQFF
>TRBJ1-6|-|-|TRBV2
TGTGCCAGCAGAGAGGCAGGTTCGGGGCGATCCTATAATTCACCCCTCCACTTT
CASREAGSGRSYNSPLHF
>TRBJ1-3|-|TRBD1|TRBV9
TGTGCCAGCAGCGTCGAAGGACAGGGAAGCCGAGGAAACACCATATATTTT
CASSVEGQGSRGNTIYF
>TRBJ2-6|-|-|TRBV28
TGTGCCAGCAGTGCGACTTCTTCGGGCTCTGGGGCCAACGTCCTGACTTTC
CASSATSSGSGANVLTF
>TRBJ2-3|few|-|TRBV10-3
TGTGCCATCAGTGAGTCGGTCACACCGGGGGCTAGTATTTCAGATACGCAGTATTTT
CAISESVTPGASISDTQYF
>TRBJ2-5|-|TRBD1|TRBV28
TGTGCCAGCAGTCGACCCGGGACAGGGGCAGAGACCCAGTACTTC
CASSRPGTGAETQYF
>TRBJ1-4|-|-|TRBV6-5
TGTGCCATCCTCCTTAATGAAAAACTGTTTTTT
CAILLNEKLFF
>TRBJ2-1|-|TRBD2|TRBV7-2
TGTGCCAGCAGCTTACGGGTCCGACTAGCGGTATACAATGAGCAGTTCTTC
CASSLRVRLAVYNEQFF
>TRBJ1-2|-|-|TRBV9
TGTGCCAGCAGCGTAGACAGGGAGGTGTGGGGCTACACCTTC
CASSVDREVWGYTF
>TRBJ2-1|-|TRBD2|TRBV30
TGTGCCTCGTCCTCGCGGGGGGCGAAGGTCAATGAGCAGTTCTTC
CASSSRGAKVNEQFF
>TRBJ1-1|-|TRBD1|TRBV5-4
TGTGCCAGCAGGACAGGGAGGGTCGCTGAAGCTTTCTTT
CASRTGRVAEAFF
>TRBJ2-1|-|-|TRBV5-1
TGCGCCAGCAGCTTCGGGGGCGCGGGATTATACAATGAGCAGTTCTTC
CASSFGGAGLYNEQFF
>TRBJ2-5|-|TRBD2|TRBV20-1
TGCAGTGGGACGGGGGGGGAGACCCAGTACTTC
CSGTGGETQYF
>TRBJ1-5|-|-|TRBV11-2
TGTGCCAGCGCCCAACGGGGCAATCAGCCCCAGCATTTT
CASAQRGNQPQHF
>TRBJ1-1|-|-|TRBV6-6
TGTGCCAGCAGTCGAATGGTCGGCACACCCGCCGTTGAAGCTTTCTTT
CASSRMVGTPAVEAFF
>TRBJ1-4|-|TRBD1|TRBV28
TGTGCCAGCAGCCAGGGGACAGGGGCTGAAAAACTGTTTTTT
CASSQGTGAEKLFF
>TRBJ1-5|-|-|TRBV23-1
TGCGCCAGCGGAACGATACGGCCTCTGGACGGGCATTTT
CASGTIRPLDGHF
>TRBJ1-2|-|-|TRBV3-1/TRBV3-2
TGTGCCAGCAGCCAAGTACACAAGGGCGACTATGGCTACACCTTC
CASSQVHKGDYGYTF
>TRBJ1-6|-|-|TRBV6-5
TGTGCCAGCAGTCCGGACTGGTCACCCCTCCACTTT
CASSPDWSPLHF
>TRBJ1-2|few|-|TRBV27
TGTGCCAGCAGTTTATCGAATCCTCCAGTAATCTATGGCTACACCTTC
CASSLSNPPVIYGYTF
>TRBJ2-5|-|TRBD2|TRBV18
TGTGCCAGCTCACCACCCGCTAGCGGGATGGAGACCCAGTACTTC
CASSPPASGMETQYF
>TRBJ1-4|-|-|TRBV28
TGTGCCAGCAGTCCTTTGGCGGGGAAACTGTTTTTT
CASSPLAGKLFF
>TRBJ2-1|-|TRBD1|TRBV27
TGTGCCAGCAGGCGGACAGGGGTCTACAATGAGCAGTTCTTC
CASRRTGVYNEQFF
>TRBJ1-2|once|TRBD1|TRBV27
TGTGCCAGCAGTTCACGACTCCAAATGACAGGGATCAATGGCTACACCTTC
CASSSRLQMTGINGYTF
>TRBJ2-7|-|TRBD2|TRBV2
TGTGCCAGCAGGGCAACGTGGCTAGCGGGAGACCCGTTCTATAACTTC
CASRATWLAGDPFYNF
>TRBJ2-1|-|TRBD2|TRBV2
TGTGCCAGCAGTACCGTTAATAGCGGGAGGGCCGGTAATGAGCAGTTCTTC
CASSTVNSGRAGNEQFF